These 6 T cell receptor beta chains came from one sample sequenced in a study of T cell responses to AZD1222 COVID-19 vaccine. Only in-frame clones appear in the TCRdb table, and some are missing; sequencing was by immunoSEQ multiplex PCR. The profile shows 65,000 to 100,000 clones, 88% of them singletons. The source material was peripheral blood, sampled 28 days after the second AZD1222 dose. These receptors were taken from an adult who received the AZD1222 COVID-19 vaccine.

This clone came up once. This chain connects TRBV28 to TRBJ1-5; possibly TRBD1 for D (6 bases). In germline, CDR1 is MDHEN, CDR2 SYDVKM. Trimming removed 4 bases at V and 2 bases at J, with 12 bases between. CDR3 length equals 15 residues. The CDR3 here is CASSSGGARNQPQHF. CDR3 nucleotides: TGTGCCAGCAGTTCTGGGGGGGCCCGCAATCAGCCCCAGCATTTT. Variable domain in full (rest from reference TRBV28 and TRBJ1-5): DVKVTQSSRYLVKRTGEKVFLECVQDMDHENMFWYRQDPGLGLRLIYFSYDVKMKEKGDIPEGYSVSREKKERFSLILESASTNQTSMYLCASSSGGARNQPQHFGDGTRLSIL.

This clone was detected a few times. J is TRBJ1-1 and V is TRBV6-2 or TRBV6-3; a possible D gene is TRBD1 (5 bases). V lost 4 bases, J lost 6 bases, and 9 bases lay in between. CDR1 is MNHEY, CDR2 SVGEGT, per germline. The CDR3 contains 12 residues. CDR3 in amino acids: CASSWGGSEAFF. As DNA, the CDR3 is TGTGCCAGCAGTTGGGGGGGGTCTGAAGCTTTCTTT.

The chain uses TRBV28 and TRBJ1-1; D remains unclear. The CDR3 has 13 residues. Trimming took off 1 base at V and 7 bases at J, with 10 bases between the two ends. Germline V gene lookup returns CDR1 MDHEN and CDR2 SYDVKM. For the CDR3, the DNA is TGTGCCAGCAGTTTATATAAGGAGGGTGAAGCTTTCTTT. Translating gives CASSLYKEGEAFF.

Note on this clone: Compared with germline, one end of the junction differs, possibly owing to a read error. This chain links TRBV19 with TRBJ2-6; D is unclear. Germline CDR1 LNHDA, CDR2 SQIVND (reference sequence). The CDR3 has 13 amino acids. CDR3 amino acids: CASNIGAANVLTF. For the CDR3, the DNA is TGTGCCAGTAATATAGGAGCGGCCAACGTCCTGACTTTC.

V is TRBV16 and J is TRBJ2-1, with 12 bases fitting TRBD2. Germline loops: CDR1 KGHSY, CDR2 FQNENV. The CDR3 covers 18 residues. With V trimmed by 4 bases and J by 5 bases, 12 bases remained unmatched. CDR3 nucleotide sequence: TGTGCCAGCAGCCCCGCCGTATTGGCTAGCGGGAGGGACAATGAGCAGTTCTTC. Amino acids: CASSPAVLASGRDNEQFF.

The chain joins TRBV2 to TRBJ2-2, with 10 nucleotides matching TRBD1. In germline, CDR1 is SNHLY, CDR2 FYNNEI. Trimming took 4 bases from V and 2 from J; bases not matched to a gene: 4. The CDR3 length is 16 residues. The CDR3 loop is CASSGDRGQNTGELFF. The CDR3 DNA follows: TGTGCCAGCAGTGGGGACAGGGGCCAAAACACCGGGGAGCTGTTTTTT. Together with reference TRBV2 and TRBJ2-2, the CDR3 gives the full variable domain: EPEVTQTPSHQVTQMGQEVILRCVPISNHLYFYWYRQILGQKVEFLVSFYNNEISEKSEIFDDQFSVERPDGSNFTLKIRSTKLEDSAMYFCASSGDRGQNTGELFFGEGSRLTVL.